This T cell receptor (beta chain) emerged from a study of T-cell memory formation after mild COVID-19. Study-level findings and limits: The study detected some responding clones in pre-infection memory, suggesting cross-reactive memory joined. A balance of CD4 and CD8 characterized clones contracting day 15 to 85, whereas later expanders leaned CD4+.

This CDR3 spans 15 amino acids. After removal of 0 bases from V and 4 bases from J, the junction contained 8 bases not matched to a gene. Germline V gene sequence: CDR1 DFQATT, CDR2 SNEGSKA (reference sequence). A remark on this clonotype: What it recognizes is unknown.

In TCRdb, the 5' RACE reads were re-called with MiXCR into one record per CDR3 protein. The sample records 200,000 to 250,000 distinct CDR3 sequences, 9.5% being singletons. V and J are TRBV20-1 and TRBJ1-1, with 7 bases lining up with TRBD1. The receptor's source is a man between 18 and 29 years old who had mild COVID-19 (a few samples of this study predate the infection). Cell type and time point are not known. What was sequenced was PBMCs or a T cell subset sorted from them (not recorded which). The CDR3 loop reads CSARDPETGSTEAFF. CDR3 DNA: TGCAGTGCTAGAGACCCGGAGACAGGGAGCACTGAAGCTTTCTTT.